A selection of T cell receptor beta chains follows, all from one sample in a study of T cells in Graves' hyperthyroidism and ophthalmopathy. TCRdb recomputed calls from the multiplex PCR reads with MiXCR, one row per CDR3 protein. The data contain about 610,000 distinct CDR3 sequences, roughly 15% of them singletons. Sequencing was done on a sample of blood. The receptor source for this set is a woman between 35 and 50 years old with Graves' ophthalmopathy. CDR3s include the opening cysteine and the closing phenylalanine or tryptophan. D genes are given only for firm matches. Clone size appears in some rows only: once, few, many, or a class for an expanded clone.

v_gene	len	j_gene	d_gene	abundance	CDR3aa	CDR3nt
TRBV7-9	17	TRBJ2-1	TRBD2	many	CASSFPGTSGRATEQFF	TGTGCCAGCAGCTTCCCCGGGACTAGCGGGAGGGCCACTGAGCAGTTCTTC
TRBV6-2/TRBV6-3	16	TRBJ2-3	TRBD2	many	CASSRPPGLATDTQYF	TGTGCCAGCAGTCGCCCACCGGGACTAGCGACAGATACGCAGTATTTT
TRBV6-1	16	TRBJ2-2	TRBD1	NA	CASKELGQGETGELSF	TGTGCCAGCAAGGAATTGGGACAGGGCGAGACCGGGGAGCTGTCTTTT
TRBV7-9	13	TRBJ1-2	NA	many	CASSLGSGDGYTF	TGTGCCAGCAGCTTGGGGTCGGGGGATGGCTACACCTTC
TRBV29-1	13	TRBJ2-7	NA	few	CSVLGVRSYEQYF	TGCAGCGTTTTAGGGGTTCGCTCCTACGAGCAGTACTTC
TRBV18	15	TRBJ2-1	TRBD2	once	CASSPGLARYNEQFF	TGTGCCAGCTCACCCGGACTAGCCCGTTACAATGAGCAGTTCTTC
TRBV20-1	15	TRBJ1-6	NA	many	CSAPRAGQNNSPLHF	TGCAGTGCTCCGCGGGCTGGACAGAATAATTCACCCCTCCACTTT
TRBV18	15	TRBJ1-2	NA	NA	CASSPPGPDRNGYTF	TGTGCCAGCTCACCACCGGGACCCGATCGAAATGGCTACACCTTC
TRBV5-8	10	TRBJ1-5	NA	NA	CASGYQPQHF	TGTGCCAGCGGTTATCAGCCCCAGCATTTT
TRBV6-2/TRBV6-3	14	TRBJ2-5	NA	many	CASSPWAQQETQYF	TGTGCCAGCAGTCCTTGGGCACAGCAAGAGACCCAGTACTTC
TRBV5-1	15	TRBJ2-5	NA	many	CASSFVGTNQETQYF	TGCGCCAGCAGCTTCGTGGGAACCAACCAAGAGACCCAGTACTTC
TRBV20-1	15	TRBJ1-4	TRBD1	many	CSAEAPAGGNEKLFF	TGCAGTGCTGAAGCGCCGGCAGGGGGAAATGAAAAACTGTTTTTT
TRBV11-2	15	TRBJ2-7	TRBD1	many	CASSSRDRGLSEQYF	TGTGCCAGCAGCTCAAGGGACAGGGGGCTCTCCGAGCAGTACTTC
TRBV20-1	15	TRBJ2-1	NA	few	CSADLPSRGGDEQFF	TGCAGTGCTGACCTGCCGAGCAGGGGGGGAGATGAGCAGTTCTTC
TRBV3-1	13	TRBJ2-1	NA	many	CASSRIYYNEQFF	TGTGCCAGCAGTCGAATCTACTACAATGAGCAGTTCTTC
TRBV5-4	13	TRBJ1-2	TRBD1	NA	CATTGGRDVWYTF	TGTGCCACTACAGGGGGCCGGGATGTTTGGTACACCTTC
TRBV7-3	13	TRBJ2-1	NA	few	CASSLSPTSEQFF	TGTGCCAGCAGCCTAAGCCCAACGAGTGAGCAGTTCTTC
TRBV12-3/TRBV12-4	14	TRBJ1-4	NA	few	CASSLVLINEKLFF	TGTGCCAGCAGTTTGGTTCTGATTAATGAAAAACTGTTTTTT
TRBV7-3	13	TRBJ2-3	NA	many	CASSPAPGAPQYF	TGTGCCAGCAGCCCCGCCCCGGGGGCTCCGCAGTATTTT
TRBV28	15	TRBJ2-1	NA	many	CASRSGGVSYNEQFF	TGTGCCAGCAGATCCGGCGGAGTCAGTTACAATGAGCAGTTCTTC
TRBV20-1	12	TRBJ1-1	NA	many	CSAREEGSEAFF	TGCAGTGCTAGAGAAGAGGGGAGTGAAGCTTTCTTT
TRBV5-6	13	TRBJ2-7	NA	many	CASSLYRTEEQYF	TGTGCCAGCAGCTTGTACCGGACCGAGGAGCAGTACTTC
TRBV11-2	14	TRBJ2-2	NA	many	CASSLGGAVGELFF	TGTGCCAGCAGCTTAGGGGGCGCGGTCGGGGAGCTGTTTTTT
TRBV5-5	18	TRBJ1-1	NA	many	CASSSNLNPYGRNTEAFF	TGTGCCAGCAGCTCGAATCTGAACCCTTACGGGAGGAACACTGAAGCTTTCTTT
TRBV12-3/TRBV12-4	16	TRBJ2-4	TRBD2	many	CASSVLAGAAKNIQYF	TGTGCCAGCAGTGTCCTAGCGGGAGCCGCCAAAAACATTCAGTACTTC
TRBV5-1	15	TRBJ2-5	TRBD2	NA	CASSLEAGGLETQYF	TGCGCCAGCAGCTTGGAAGCGGGAGGGCTGGAGACCCAGTACTTC
TRBV29-1	11	TRBJ2-1	NA	NA	CSVEDLGEQFF	TGCAGCGTTGAAGATCTCGGGGAGCAGTTCTTC
TRBV5-1	13	TRBJ1-1	NA	many	CASSFSGATEAFF	TGCGCCAGCAGCTTCTCAGGGGCCACTGAAGCTTTCTTT
TRBV7-9	15	TRBJ2-1	TRBD2	many	CASRTLAGRYNEQFF	TGTGCCAGCAGAACCCTAGCGGGCCGCTACAATGAGCAGTTCTTC
TRBV19	15	TRBJ2-3	TRBD2	NA	CASSPGLAEADTQYF	TGTGCCAGTAGTCCGGGACTAGCGGAAGCAGATACGCAGTATTTT
TRBV3-1	14	TRBJ2-1	NA	many	CASSHGLGANEQFF	TGTGCCAGCAGCCACGGACTGGGGGCAAATGAGCAGTTCTTC
TRBV7-2	18	TRBJ1-2	TRBD1	few	CASSPIGFTGGAGYGYTF	TGTGCCAGCAGCCCAATAGGTTTTACAGGGGGCGCCGGGTATGGCTACACCTTC
TRBV10-2	13	TRBJ1-2	NA	NA	CASREVGKGRYTF	TGCGCCAGCAGAGAGGTGGGAAAGGGTCGCTACACCTTC
TRBV9	14	TRBJ2-7	NA	NA	CASSVESSSYEQYF	TGTGCCAGCAGCGTCGAGAGTTCCTCCTACGAGCAGTACTTC
TRBV11-1	19	TRBJ2-7	TRBD2	NA	CASSLTPTSGGLGFYEQYF	TGTGCCAGCAGCTTAACGCCGACTAGCGGGGGGTTAGGTTTCTATGAGCAGTACTTC
TRBV4-1	13	TRBJ2-7	NA	many	CASSQDAGYEQYF	TGCGCCAGCAGCCAAGATGCAGGCTACGAGCAGTACTTC
TRBV6-5	16	TRBJ1-5	TRBD1	NA	CASSYVEGAVNQPQHF	TGTGCCAGCAGTTACGTGGAGGGGGCGGTCAATCAGCCCCAGCATTTT
TRBV28	15	TRBJ2-4	NA	many	CASNTMAGGRDIQYF	TGTGCCAGCAACACAATGGCAGGGGGGCGGGACATTCAGTACTTC
TRBV20-1	13	TRBJ2-2	NA	many	CSVGETNTGELFF	TGCAGTGTGGGAGAGACGAACACCGGGGAGCTGTTTTTT
TRBV12-3/TRBV12-4	14	TRBJ1-1	TRBD1	many	CASSWTDREAEAFF	TGTGCCAGCAGTTGGACCGACAGGGAGGCTGAAGCTTTCTTT
TRBV11-2	11	TRBJ1-1	NA	many	CASSINTEAFF	TGTGCCAGCAGCATAAACACTGAAGCTTTCTTT